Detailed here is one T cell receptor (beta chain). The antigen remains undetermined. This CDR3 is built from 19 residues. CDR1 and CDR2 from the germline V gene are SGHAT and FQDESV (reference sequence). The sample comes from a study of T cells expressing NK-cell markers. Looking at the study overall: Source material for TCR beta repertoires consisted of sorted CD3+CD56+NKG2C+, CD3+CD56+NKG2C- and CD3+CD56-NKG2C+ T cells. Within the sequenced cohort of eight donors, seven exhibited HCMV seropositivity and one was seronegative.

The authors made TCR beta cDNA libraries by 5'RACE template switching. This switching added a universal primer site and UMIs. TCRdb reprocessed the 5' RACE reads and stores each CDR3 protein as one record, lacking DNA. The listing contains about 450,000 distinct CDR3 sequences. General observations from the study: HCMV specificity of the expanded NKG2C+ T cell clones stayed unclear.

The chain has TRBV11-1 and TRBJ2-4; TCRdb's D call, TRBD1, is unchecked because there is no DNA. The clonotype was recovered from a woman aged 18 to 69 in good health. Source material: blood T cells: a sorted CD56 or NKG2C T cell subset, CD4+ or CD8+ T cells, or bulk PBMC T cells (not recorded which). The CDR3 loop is CASSPRTGGGRSAKNIQYF. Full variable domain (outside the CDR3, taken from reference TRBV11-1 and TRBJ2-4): EAEVAQSPRYKITEKSQAVAFWCDPISGHATLYWYRQILGQGPELLVQFQDESVVDDSQLPKDRFSAERLKGVDSTLKIQPAELGDSAMYLCASSPRTGGGRSAKNIQYFGAGTRLSVL.